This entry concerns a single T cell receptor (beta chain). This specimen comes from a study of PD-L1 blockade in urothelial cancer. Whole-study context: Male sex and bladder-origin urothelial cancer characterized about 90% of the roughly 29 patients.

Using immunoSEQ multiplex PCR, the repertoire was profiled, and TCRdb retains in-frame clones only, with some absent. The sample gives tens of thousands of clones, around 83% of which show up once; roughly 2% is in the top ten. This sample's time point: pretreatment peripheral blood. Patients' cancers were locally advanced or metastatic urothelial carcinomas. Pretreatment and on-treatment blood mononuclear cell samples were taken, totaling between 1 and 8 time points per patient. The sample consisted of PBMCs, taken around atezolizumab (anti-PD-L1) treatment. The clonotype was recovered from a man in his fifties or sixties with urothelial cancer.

The CDR3 loop is CASSLTLQAGELFF. The CDR3 region has the DNA TGTGCCAGCAGCTTAACGCTACAGGCCGGGGAGCTGTTTTTT. The chain has TRBV7-3 and TRBJ2-2; tentative D call: TRBD1 (5 bases). Germline V lookup: CDR1 SGHTA, CDR2 FQGTGA. CDR3 length equals 14 residues. With 0 bases removed from V and 6 bases from J, the gap between germline ends came to 8 bases.